Only a few counts were recorded for the clone carrying this TCR beta chain. The data are from a study of early stage breast cancer tumors. Assay: immunoSEQ multiplex PCR; the TCRdb copy retains only in-frame clones and omits some. The sample includes about 41,000 clones, 70% to 80% of them seen just once. V was pared by 5 bases and J by 4 bases, with 2 bases of the junction left unmatched. The germline gives CDR1 LNHDA, CDR2 SQIVND (reference sequence). This CDR3 is built from 13 residues. This receptor was identified in a person aged 50-59 years with breast cancer. The gene calls are TRBV19 and TRBJ2-1, with TRBD1 matching over 7 bases. Sequencing was performed on blood. CDR3 coding DNA: TGTGCCAGTAGTCAGGGACAGTACAATGAGCAGTTCTTC. The encoded protein is CASSQGQYNEQFF.